A single sample is the source of the 16 T cell receptor beta chains below, sequenced in a study of cytomegalovirus exposure and HLA in healthy donors listed by TCRdb under 2017. Libraries were made using the immunoSEQ multiplex PCR assay. The multiplex PCR relied on a mix of 60 forward primers for TCR Vbeta segments and 13 reverse primers for TCR Jbeta segments. Not all clones reach the TCRdb copy of this immuneACCESS table, which keeps in-frame sequences only. Checked studies attribute under half of the gap to unresolved V genes and leave the rest unexplained. Within this sample are some 160,000 clones, with 70% to 80% of them counted one time only. Over 1.1% of the sample lies in the top ten. Sequences were obtained from PBMCs. These receptors were collected from a male donor in good health and CMV-seronegative.

This chain links TRBV6-6 with TRBJ1-6, with TRBD1 as a possible D gene (6 bases). Looked up from germline, CDR1 is MNHNY and CDR2 is SVGAGI (reference sequence). This CDR3 has 14 amino acids. The V end was cut by 7 bases, the J end by 7 bases, with 14 bases between. Here the CDR3 reads CASIARTANSPLHF. The CDR3 region has the DNA TGTGCCAGCATAGCCAGGACAGCAAATTCACCCCTCCACTTT.

The V and J genes are TRBV2 and TRBJ2-2; TRBD2 might be the D (6 bases). Germline CDR1 and CDR2: SNHLY and FYNNEI. The CDR3 contains 14 residues. V shed 9 bases and J shed 1 base, with 12 bases lying between them. In nucleotides, the CDR3 is TGTGCCAGTGGGGTGGGGGGGAACACCGGGGAGCTGTTTTTT. Translation: CASGVGGNTGELFF.

This clone was picked up one time. The chain employs TRBV20-1 and TRBJ2-7, with D possibly TRBD1 on 5 matching bases. CDR1 DFQATT and CDR2 SNEGSKA come from the germline V gene (reference sequence). V gave up 6 bases and J gave up 6 bases, with 12 bases separating them. This CDR3 comprises 11 residues. The CDR3 loop is CSAGFQGEQYF. The CDR3 DNA is TGCAGTGCAGGGTTTCAGGGCGAGCAGTACTTC.

This clone occurred once. J is TRBJ1-2 and V is TRBV30, with 8 nucleotides matching TRBD1. There are 14 residues in the CDR3. Germline V lookup: CDR1 GTSNPN, CDR2 SVGIG (reference sequence). V shed 7 bases and J 4 bases; nucleotides not matched to a gene: 11. The CDR3 nucleotides read TGTGCCTTAAGGTTACAGGGGGTATTCTATGGCTACACCTTC. Translation: CALRLQGVFYGYTF. Combining the CDR3 with reference TRBV30 and TRBJ1-2 gives the whole variable domain SQTIHQWPATLVQPVGSPLSLECTVEGTSNPNLYWYRQAAGRGLQLLFYSVGIGQISSEVPQNLSASRPQDRQFILSSKKLLLSDSGFYLCALRLQGVFYGYTFGSGTRLTVV.

The sample holds one count of this clone. The CDR3 region has the DNA TGTGCCAGCAGTGAGTCGACAGGGGACAATTCACCCCTCCACTTT. Its translation: CASSESTGDNSPLHF. The genes are TRBV6-4 and TRBJ1-6, with 8 bases lining up with TRBD1. Trimming removed 3 bases from V and 7 bases from J; junction bases left unmatched: 5. The CDR3 has 15 residues. Germline V gene sequence: CDR1 MRHNA, CDR2 SNTAGT.

V and J are TRBV29-1 and TRBJ2-7; a possible D gene is TRBD2 (5 bases). This CDR3 is built from 13 residues. CDR1 SQVTM and CDR2 ANQGSEA come from the germline V gene. V lost 7 bases and J 1 base, leaving 14 bases between the germline ends. The CDR3 DNA follows: TGCAGCGCTATCAGCGGAAGGTCCTACGAGCAGTACTTC. Translating gives CSAISGRSYEQYF.

The J gene is TRBJ2-1, the V gene TRBV7-2, with a possible D match to TRBD2 (6 bases). Deletions cut 5 bases from V and 9 bases from J, with 20 bases between. CDR1 and CDR2 (germline): SGHTA, FQGNSA. This CDR3 is 15 amino acids long. Here the CDR3 reads CASSLQTGAVSEQFF. The CDR3 bases are TGTGCCAGCAGCCTTCAAACGGGAGCAGTGTCTGAGCAGTTCTTC.

This clone was counted between two and nine times. This rearrangement joins TRBV28 to TRBJ2-3; 7 nucleotides match TRBD2. Germline CDR1 is MDHEN and CDR2 is SYDVKM. Trimming at V came to 7 bases and at J to 1 base, leaving 8 bases not matched to a gene. This CDR3 is built from 15 residues. The DNA for the CDR3 is TGTGCCAGCACCTCGGGGGGAGATGGCACAGATACGCAGTATTTT. Its protein is CASTSGGDGTDTQYF.

CDR3 loop: CASSPPPDSSNQPQHF. The CDR3 bases are TGTGCCAGCAGTCCTCCCCCCGACAGTAGCAATCAGCCCCAGCATTTT. The J gene is TRBJ1-5, the V gene TRBV28; D may be TRBD1 (5 bases). CDR1 is MDHEN, CDR2 SYDVKM, per germline. V was cut by 5 bases and J by 0 bases, with 14 bases left in between. This CDR3 is built from 16 residues.

The chain employs TRBV19 and TRBJ2-1; a possible D gene is TRBD2 (6 bases). The germline V and J ends were trimmed by 4 bases and 0 bases, with 10 bases remaining between them. There are 15 residues in the CDR3. Germline CDR1 reads LNHDA; CDR2 reads SQIVND (reference sequence). The DNA for the CDR3 is TGTGCCAGTAGTAGGGGGGATAGCTCCTACAATGAGCAGTTCTTC. Its protein is CASSRGDSSYNEQFF.

The rearrangement links TRBV11-2 to TRBJ2-7; D might be TRBD1 (5 bases). This CDR3 region has 12 residues. The V end lost 5 bases, the J end lost 3 bases, and 8 bases lay between the germline ends. The germline V gene encodes CDR1 SGHAT and CDR2 FQNNGV. The CDR3 protein is CASSHTGYEQYF. The CDR3 nucleotides read TGTGCCAGCAGCCATACAGGCTACGAGCAGTACTTC.

The gene calls are TRBV29-1 and TRBJ1-2; the D is unclear. The V gene lost 2 bases and the J gene lost 7 bases, with 8 bases spanning the gap. The CDR3 covers 11 residues. Germline V lookup: CDR1 SQVTM, CDR2 ANQGSEA. The CDR3 region has the DNA TGCAGCGTTGAATCGGGAAGTGGCTACACCTTC. Translating gives CSVESGSGYTF. Full variable domain (missing parts from reference TRBV29-1 and TRBJ1-2): SAVISQKPSRDICQRGTSLTIQCQVDSQVTMMFWYRQQPGQSLTLIATANQGSEATYESGFVIDKFPISRPNLTFSTLTVSNMSPEDSSIYLCSVESGSGYTFGSGTRLTVV.

The chain combines TRBV30 with TRBJ1-5, with unresolved D. V lost 1 base to trimming and J lost 0 bases, with 16 bases between them. The CDR3 loop spans 17 amino acids. The germline V gene encodes CDR1 GTSNPN and CDR2 SVGIG (reference sequence). CDR3: CAWSASTGSYSNQPQHF. The CDR3, as DNA: TGTGCCTGGAGTGCATCCACGGGAAGCTATAGCAATCAGCCCCAGCATTTT.

This rearrangement joins TRBV5-1 to TRBJ1-3; D is unresolved. The germline CDR1 and CDR2 sequences are SGHRS and YFSETQ. V lost 4 bases to trimming and J lost 0 bases, with 11 bases between them. The CDR3 loop spans 15 amino acids. The CDR3 protein is CASSARSDSGNTIYF. DNA for the CDR3: TGCGCCAGCAGCGCCCGGTCCGACTCTGGAAACACCATATATTTT.

There are a few counts of this clone. The V call is TRBV27, the J call TRBJ2-1, with D tentatively TRBD2 (5 bases). V gave up 6 bases and J gave up 3 bases, with 9 bases separating them. This CDR3 spans 13 amino acids. Per the germline V gene, CDR1 is MNHEY and CDR2 is SMNVEV (reference sequence). For the CDR3, the DNA is TGTGCCAGCAGCCCTGACTACTACAATGAGCAGTTCTTC. Amino acids: CASSPDYYNEQFF.

The chain joins TRBV12-5 to TRBJ2-3; possible D gene TRBD2, 6 bases. Germline values: CDR1 LGHNT, CDR2 FRNRAP. V was cut by 5 bases and J by 1 base, with 16 bases left in between. CDR3 length equals 16 residues. The CDR3 bases are TGTGCTAGTGGTCTCCGAGCGGGTATAGGCACAGATACGCAGTATTTT. It yields the protein CASGLRAGIGTDTQYF. Looking up the rest from reference TRBV12-5 and TRBJ2-3 gives the full variable domain: DARVTQTPRHKVTEMGQEVTMRCQPILGHNTVFWYRQTMMQGLELLAYFRNRAPLDDSGMPKDRFSAEMPDATLATLKIQPSEPRDSAVYFCASGLRAGIGTDTQYFGPGTRLTVL.